This paragraph covers one T cell receptor (beta chain) sequence. Its antigen remains unidentified. No base quality values were provided; no much bigger clone lies one nucleotide off. The source of the sample is a study of blood T cell repertoires in COVID-19 (TCRdb year 2020). Regarding the complete study: The collaborator samples originated in the United States, Italy and Spain and spanned the acute and convalescent phases of COVID-19. A freely available public database, intended as a resource for researchers studying the immune response to SARS-CoV-2, is where the repertoires were released. The dataset comprised deeply sampled blood TCRbeta repertoires from subjects exposed to, actively infected with, or recovered from COVID-19. A de-identified subject ID, COVID-19 status, age in years and sex were almost always included in the sample metadata. Samples were obtained from the ongoing ImmuneRACE study (first 160 participants) and from over 1,000 subjects provided by 6 global collaborators. Where available, HLA class I and class II types were obtained from metadata supplied by the sample provider rather than from assay-based typing. The material from the prospective study consisted of cDNA or gDNA derived from T cells, B-cell-depleted T cells, or PBMCs.

TCRbeta CDR3 regions were amplified from genomic DNA using the immunoSEQ Assay, a bias-controlled multiplex PCR. In the authors' own workflow: The number of nucleated cells in each sample was estimated from the amplification of reference gene primers within the assay. To quantify the absolute abundance of each unique TCRbeta CDR3 rearrangement, sequence reads were collapsed and filtered. For each sample, productive Simpson clonality was calculated by taking the square root of Simpson's diversity index across productive rearrangements. As stored in TCRdb, this immuneACCESS dataset retains in-frame rearrangements with V and J assigned. A fraction of the clones does not appear; measured against another copy, unresolved V genes explain less than half of the discrepancy, and the remainder lacks a known reason. The DNA was the basis for D and trimming; V, J and clone size are from that table. In this sample the table shows 190,000 or so clones, around 86% of which occur a single time. The top ten constitute 2.7% of the sample.

Collaborating institutions collected whole blood in K2EDTA tubes following their own protocols. For TCRbeta analysis, collaborators shipped samples as frozen whole blood, isolated PBMCs, or DNA extracted from either of those sample types. What the work shows at the level of the full study, not this receptor alone: The quantity of clinical and demographic metadata differed by source and by participant and was supplied without curation.

From cysteine to phenylalanine, the CDR3 is 15 amino acids long. Only the CDR3 DNA is retained, 45 bases long and in frame from the first base. The germline V gene supplies CDR1 SGHDN and CDR2 FVKESK. Between the V and J ends, shortened by 4 bases and 4 bases respectively, the junction contains 13 bases. The receptor was isolated from a man aged 35-49 years with active or convalescent COVID-19. Sequencing was done on a sample of peripheral blood. This sequence uses TRBV14 and TRBJ2-2; the D segment could be TRBD2, given 5 matching bases. The DNA sequence is TGTGCCAGCAGCCCCACTGGACTCCTCACCGGGGAGCTGTTTTTT. This codes for CASSPTGLLTGELFF. The reference TRBV14 and TRBJ2-2 proteins fill in what lies around the CDR3, so the full variable domain reads EAGVTQFPSHSVIEKGQTVTLRCDPISGHDNLYWYRRVMGKEIKFLLHFVKESKQDESGMPNNRFLAERTGGTYSTLKVQPAELEDSGVYFCASSPTGLLTGELFFGEGSRLTVL.